The 19 T cell receptor beta chains below were found in one sample sequenced in a study of blood T cells in healthy people across ages (dated by TCRdb to about 2015). The library came from 5' RACE. The sequencer listed for this sample is Illumina HiSeq 2500. A second PCR of about 7 to 12 cycles was run with a J-beta primer mix and a sample-barcoded 5' primer. Starting from the raw public reads, TCRdb applied fastp trimming at Q25, assembled clones with MiXCR and retained in-frame beta chains. Every CDR3 protein is listed once, alongside the most common genes and DNA of its rows. For this sample there are some 1.4 million distinct CDR3 sequences; around 42% appear just once. The ten largest clones capture 7.9% of the sample. The source material was blood. The receptors here all came from a woman aged 18-29 years in good health.

The rearrangement joins TRBV10-2 to TRBJ2-1; 13 positions agree with TRBD2. This CDR3 contains 14 residues. Trimming at V came to 6 bases and at J to 10 bases, leaving 6 bases not matched to a gene. Germline V gives CDR1 WSHSY, CDR2 SAAADI. CDR3 sequence (DNA): TGCGCCAGCAGCCCTACTAGCGGGAGGGCCGAGCAGTTCTTC. Translating gives CASSPTSGRAEQFF.

The rearrangement joins TRBV6-1 to TRBJ1-6; D call uncertain. The V end was cut by 1 base, the J end by 5 bases, with 9 bases between. CDR3 length equals 15 residues. CDR1 is MNHNS and CDR2 is SASEGT in the germline V gene. DNA of the CDR3: TGTGCCAGCAGTGAAGTTACGGCGAATAATTCACCCCTCCACTTT. This translates into CASSEVTANNSPLHF.

This clonotype was seen more than once but under ten times. The chain has TRBV28 and TRBJ1-6; maybe TRBD1 (6 bases). The CDR3 spans 15 residues. Per the germline V gene, CDR1 is MDHEN and CDR2 is SYDVKM. The V end lost 3 bases, the J end lost 8 bases, and 14 bases lay between the germline ends. CDR3 protein: CASSLTLGGHSPLHF. The CDR3 nucleotides read TGTGCCAGCAGTTTGACACTGGGGGGGCATTCACCCCTCCACTTT.

This clonotype was counted between two and nine times. This chain links TRBV12-3 or TRBV12-4 with TRBJ2-7, with a weak D call TRBD1 (5 bases). This CDR3 has 15 residues. Between the trimmed V and J ends, which lost 3 bases and 0 bases, there was a span of 12 bases. The CDR3 reads CASSFFPGNSYEQYF. The DNA for the CDR3 is TGTGCCAGCAGTTTCTTTCCAGGGAACTCCTACGAGCAGTACTTC.

V and J are TRBV20-1 and TRBJ2-7, with TRBD2 matching 8 bases. CDR1 and CDR2 from the germline V gene are DFQATT and SNEGSKA (reference sequence). The CDR3 length is 13 residues. Trimming took 1 base from V and 6 from J; bases not matched to a gene: 5. The CDR3 loop reads CSARGTSTGEQYF. CDR3 DNA sequence: TGCAGTGCTAGAGGGACTAGCACCGGCGAGCAGTACTTC.

Only a few counts were recorded for this clonotype. V gene TRBV18 combines with J gene TRBJ1-2, with 8 bases identical to TRBD1. Germline assignment: CDR1 KGHSH and CDR2 LQKENI. The CDR3 sequence is 17 residues long. The trim removed 3 bases at V and 8 bases at J, leaving 17 bases unmatched. The CDR3 loop reads CASSPTGQAVPMRGYTF. Here the CDR3 DNA reads TGTGCCAGCTCACCCACGGGACAGGCCGTACCTATGAGGGGCTACACCTTC.

This clonotype was observed at least ten times. The chain joins TRBV5-1 to TRBJ2-1, with 10 bases identical to TRBD2. V lost 4 bases to trimming and J lost 7 bases; unmatched junction nucleotides: 5. The germline CDR1 and CDR2 sequences are SGHRS and YFSETQ. This CDR3 spans 14 amino acids. The CDR3 spells CASSISGRKNEQFF. The CDR3 DNA sequence: TGCGCCAGCAGCATTAGCGGGAGGAAGAATGAGCAGTTCTTC.

Turning to this clonotype: Since a much larger clone is just one base distant, this may be a read error. The chain employs TRBV29-1 and TRBJ2-1; 7 nucleotides line up with TRBD1. The J call may not be correct, given that the DNA end is closer to TRBJ2-7. Germline CDR1 and CDR2: SQVTM and ANQGSEA. This CDR3 contains 13 residues. The CDR3 protein is CSVGGQDWNEQYF. CDR3 nucleotide sequence: TGCAGCGTTGGCGGACAGGATTGGAATGAGCAGTACTTC.

The chain recombines TRBV20-1 with TRBJ2-1, with 10 positions matching TRBD2. The germline gives CDR1 DFQATT, CDR2 SNEGSKA (reference sequence). The junction had 6 bases not matched to a gene; V was cut back by 5 bases and J by 5 bases. CDR3 length: 14 amino acids. CDR3 coding DNA: TGCAGTGCTCCCAAGCGGGGGGGCCACAATGAGCAGTTCTTC. It encodes CSAPKRGGHNEQFF.

The V and J genes are TRBV3-1 and TRBJ2-1; D is unresolved. The V end lost 5 bases, the J end lost 0 bases, and 8 bases lay between the germline ends. The CDR3 runs to 14 residues. The germline V gene has CDR1 LGHDT and CDR2 YNNKEL (reference sequence). DNA for the CDR3: TGTGCCAGCAGCGAGCCTAGCTCCTACAATGAGCAGTTCTTC. Protein sequence: CASSEPSSYNEQFF.

On this clonotype: Just one base apart from a much larger clone, this may be a read error. The rearrangement links TRBV7-2 to TRBJ2-1, with D perhaps TRBD1 or TRBD2 (5 bases each). The J call may be in error: the DNA end matches TRBJ2-7 better. The CDR3 has 16 residues. Germline CDR1 and CDR2: SGHTA and FQGNSA. The CDR3: CASSLQFGAAYNEQYF. The CDR3 DNA reads as TGTGCCAGCAGCTTACAGTTCGGGGCCGCCTACAATGAGCAGTACTTC.

This clonotype was picked up a small number of times. The CDR3 protein is CASSLAPRSYNEQFF. The CDR3 DNA follows: TGTGCCAGCAGCTTAGCGCCACGCTCCTACAATGAGCAGTTCTTC. The chain links TRBV7-2 to TRBJ2-1; no reliable D call. Germline V gives CDR1 SGHTA, CDR2 FQGNSA. The CDR3 contains 15 residues. V was clipped by 0 bases and J by 0 bases, with 6 bases between them.

V usage is TRBV20-1 and J usage is TRBJ2-1; the match to TRBD2 covers 11 bases. The J segment lost 5 bases and the V segment lost 1 base, leaving 1 base of the junction unmatched. CDR3 size: 14 residues. The germline V gene has CDR1 DFQATT and CDR2 SNEGSKA (reference sequence). The CDR3 is CSARGLAGHNEQFF. The CDR3, as DNA: TGCAGTGCTAGAGGACTAGCGGGACACAATGAGCAGTTCTTC.

This clonotype has just one count. V is TRBV5-4 and J is TRBJ2-3, with 9 bases matching TRBD1. V shed 2 bases and J 6 bases; nucleotides not matched to a gene: 25. The CDR3 sequence is 21 residues long. Germline V lookup: CDR1 SGHNT, CDR2 YYREEE (reference sequence). CDR3 amino acids: CASSFWGDRVAATFPFDTQYF. The CDR3 coding sequence is TGTGCCAGCAGCTTTTGGGGGGACAGGGTAGCGGCCACTTTTCCTTTTGATACGCAGTATTTT.

This chain links TRBV12-3 or TRBV12-4 with TRBJ2-7; TRBD2 matches 9 bases. The CDR3 sequence is 15 residues long. Germline trimming cut 3 bases from V and 5 bases from J; bases unmatched to any gene: 8. CDR3 residues: CASSFGGGAVDEQYF. The DNA for the CDR3 is TGTGCCAGCAGTTTTGGCGGGGGGGCTGTAGACGAGCAGTACTTC.

This chain connects TRBV10-3 to TRBJ2-1, with a tentative D call TRBD2 (6 bases). Deletions cut 2 bases from V and 4 bases from J, with 12 bases between. The CDR3 runs to 15 residues. Germline values: CDR1 ENHRY, CDR2 SYGVKD. Here the CDR3 DNA reads TGTGCCATCAGTGAGACCCGGGACTTTTACAATGAGCAGTTCTTC. Translated: CAISETRDFYNEQFF.

This sequence joins TRBV6-5 and TRBJ2-1; no clear D. The CDR3 runs 17 residues. CDR1 is MNHEY and CDR2 is SVGAGI in the germline V gene. Between the trimmed V and J ends, which lost 0 bases and 7 bases, there was a span of 19 bases. The DNA for the CDR3 is TGTGCCAGCAGTTACTCCATAATGGGCGGCCCGGGTAATGAGCAGTTCTTC. Translated, it gives CASSYSIMGGPGNEQFF.

J is TRBJ1-4 and V is TRBV19; maybe TRBD1 (5 bases). The CDR3 extends over 17 amino acids. CDR1 LNHDA and CDR2 SQIVND come from the germline V gene (reference sequence). V was shortened by 5 bases and J by 2 bases, with 18 bases between the two germline ends. The CDR3 DNA reads TGTGCCAGTAGTTCCTCCGGATCGGGGCCCACTAATGAAAAACTGTTTTTT. This encodes CASSSSGSGPTNEKLFF.

This chain uses TRBV20-1 with TRBJ2-1; 13 positions match TRBD2. CDR1 and CDR2 from the germline V gene are DFQATT and SNEGSKA (reference sequence). Losses at the gene ends were 4 bases for V and 6 bases for J; bases not matched to a gene: 3. The CDR3 is 14 amino acids. The CDR3 spells CSATGLAGSNEQFF. The CDR3 coding sequence is TGCAGTGCTACGGGACTAGCGGGAAGCAATGAGCAGTTCTTC.